The 9 T cell receptor beta chains in this list originate from one sample, sequenced in a study of cytomegalovirus exposure and HLA in healthy donors (dated by TCRdb to about 2017). Library method: the immunoSEQ multiplex PCR assay. For the multiplex PCR, a mixture combining 60 forward primers for TCR Vbeta segments and 13 reverse primers for TCR Jbeta segments was used. TCRdb carries this immuneACCESS record with in-frame sequences only. Its versions omit some clonotypes, under half of them owing to an unresolved V gene in the studies checked, with the rest unexplained. For this sample there are about 200,000 clones; around 88% appear just once. The ten top clones hold more than 0.25% of the sample. Sequenced sample: PBMCs. These receptors all stem from a woman aged 25-40 years in good health and CMV-seronegative.

This chain joins TRBV5-5 and TRBJ2-5; 8 bases are a match to TRBD2. CDR3 length: 17 residues. The V gene's germline CDR1 is SGHKS and CDR2 YYEKEE (reference sequence). The J segment lost 4 bases and the V segment lost 0 bases, leaving 11 bases of the junction unmatched. The CDR3 nucleotides read TGTGCCAGCAGCTTGGGAGGTCCGCGGGAGGTTGGAGAGACCCAGTACTTC. Encoded protein: CASSLGGPREVGETQYF.

This sequence joins TRBV29-1 and TRBJ2-5; 7 nucleotides line up with TRBD2. The CDR3 spans 16 residues. Trimming at V came to 0 bases and at J to 3 bases, leaving 10 bases not matched to a gene. The germline gives CDR1 SQVTM, CDR2 ANQGSEA. DNA for the CDR3: TGCAGCGTTGAAGATCCGGGGTGGGGGGGTGAAGAGACCCAGTACTTC. Translated: CSVEDPGWGGEETQYF.

In its sample, this clone was seen once. This chain uses TRBV9 with TRBJ2-3, with a tentative D call TRBD2 (6 bases). Trimming shortened V by 4 bases and J by 6 bases, and 24 bases separated the two germline ends. This CDR3 is 17 amino acids long. Germline CDR1 and CDR2: SGDLS and YYNGEE. The CDR3 protein is CASSLFRGSGLGDTQYF. The CDR3 DNA reads TGTGCCAGCAGCCTATTTCGGGGGTCGGGTCTAGGGGATACGCAGTATTTT.

The DNA of the CDR3 is TGTGCCAGTAGTCTGATGACTAGCGGGAGGGCCGGCGCAGATACGCAGTATTTT. Protein product: CASSLMTSGRAGADTQYF. V gene TRBV19 combines with J gene TRBJ2-3; TRBD2 matches 14 bases. The CDR3 has 18 amino acids. The germline V gene encodes CDR1 LNHDA and CDR2 SQIVND (reference sequence). J lost 4 bases, V lost 5 bases, and 11 bases had no gene match.

The CDR3 loop is CSVESMGQGGRFF. The CDR3 DNA is TGCAGCGTTGAATCCATGGGGCAGGGAGGTCGGTTCTTC. The chain recombines TRBV29-1 with TRBJ2-1, with TRBD2 as a possible D gene (6 bases). V lost 2 bases to trimming and J lost 15 bases, with 20 bases between them. This CDR3 spans 13 amino acids. Germline lookup yields CDR1 SQVTM and CDR2 ANQGSEA.

V and J are TRBV29-1 and TRBJ2-1, with 10 bases that match TRBD1. The CDR3 runs to 13 residues. Germline values: CDR1 SQVTM, CDR2 ANQGSEA. CDR3 loop: CSADRGPYNEQFF. The CDR3 DNA reads as TGCAGTGCTGACAGGGGGCCTTACAATGAGCAGTTCTTC.

This clone was observed a handful of times. This CDR3 is CASRIATPNTGELFF. CDR3 DNA: TGCGCCAGCAGAATTGCAACACCTAACACCGGGGAGCTGTTTTTT. The chain uses TRBV5-1 and TRBJ2-2, with D unclear. V was trimmed by 5 bases and J by 2 bases, leaving 13 bases between them. This CDR3 contains 15 residues. Germline V gene data show CDR1 as SGHRS and CDR2 as YFSETQ.

The chain uses TRBV6-5 and TRBJ2-5; D is uncertain. The ends were cut back, 6 bases at V and 7 bases at J, with 15 bases in the middle. The CDR3 is 13 amino acids. The germline CDR1 and CDR2 sequences are MNHEY and SVGAGI. CDR3 DNA: TGTGCCAGCAGCAACCCTGGTTCGGGGACCCAGTACTTC. It codes for CASSNPGSGTQYF.

This clone has just a few counts. This chain links TRBV2 with TRBJ2-1; tentative D call: TRBD2 (5 bases). Germline assignment: CDR1 SNHLY and CDR2 FYNNEI. The CDR3 length is 13 residues. Between the trimmed V and J ends, which lost 5 bases and 9 bases, there was a span of 14 bases. CDR3 coding DNA: TGTGCCAGCAGTCGCAACTTACTAGTTGAGCAGTTCTTC. Its protein is CASSRNLLVEQFF. The full variable domain, completed using reference TRBV2 and TRBJ2-1, is EPEVTQTPSHQVTQMGQEVILRCVPISNHLYFYWYRQILGQKVEFLVSFYNNEISEKSEIFDDQFSVERPDGSNFTLKIRSTKLEDSAMYFCASSRNLLVEQFFGPGTRLTVL.